Sequencing of this TCR beta chain was carried out in a study of cytomegalovirus exposure and HLA in healthy donors. Across the whole study: From approximately 170 million T cells, an earlier analysis saw 90 million to 130 million unique TCR beta sequences.

Study-wide results and limits: In a later analysis, V- and J-gene trimming of beta chains associated with a DCLRE1C missense variant, replicated independently. Versus the 666-donor mean, an Asian-associated ancestry cluster reportedly showed fewer N-insertions in a later analysis. Presence/absence analysis assumed near-uniform sequencing depth across donors.

Regarding this clone: Its target is unknown.

With 60 Vbeta and 13 Jbeta primers, the PCR was carried out. Assay used: immunoSEQ multiplex PCR; TCRdb lists only in-frame clones, some missing. The sample records 130,000 or so clones, about 73% being singletons. The sequence was obtained from a woman between 35 and 50 years old in good health and CMV-seropositive. The sample consisted of PBMCs.

The CDR3 spells CASLPVKSGGTRYGYTF. The CDR3 bases are TGTGCCAGCCTTCCCGTAAAAAGTGGGGGGACGCGGTATGGCTACACCTTC. The rearrangement joins TRBV19 to TRBJ1-2; TRBD1 is a possible D gene (5 bases). This CDR3 contains 17 residues. Germline CDR1 reads LNHDA; CDR2 reads SQIVND (reference sequence). V lost 9 bases to trimming and J lost 5 bases, with 28 bases between them. Looking up the rest from reference TRBV19 and TRBJ1-2 gives the full variable domain: DGGITQSPKYLFRKEGQNVTLSCEQNLNHDAMYWYRQDPGQGLRLIYYSQIVNDFQKGDIAEGYSVSREKKESFPLTVTSAQKNPTAFYLCASLPVKSGGTRYGYTFGSGTRLTVV.